This TCR beta chain was identified during a study of blood T cell repertoires in COVID-19. The wider study: The United States, Italy and Spain supplied acute and convalescent COVID-19 samples. The analysed material was cDNA or gDNA that came from T cells, B-cell-depleted T cells, or PBMCs.

This clone was seen just once. In germline, CDR1 is KGHDR, CDR2 SFDVKD. The CDR3 totals 14 residues. The V gene lost 10 bases and the J gene lost 5 bases, with 17 bases spanning the gap. The table came from immunoSEQ multiplex PCR; TCRdb's copy has only in-frame clones and leaves some out. The sample has roughly 310,000 clones, around 90% seen once; the top ten hold roughly 2.9%. The sequence was collected from a woman aged 30 to 39 with COVID-19, enrolled during active disease. The chain carries TRBV24-1 and TRBJ2-1; D may be TRBD2 (7 bases). The specimen sequenced was peripheral blood. As DNA, the CDR3 is TGTGCCACAGGGGGGGAGGGGAGGAACAATGAGCAGTTCTTC. As protein: CATGGEGRNNEQFF.